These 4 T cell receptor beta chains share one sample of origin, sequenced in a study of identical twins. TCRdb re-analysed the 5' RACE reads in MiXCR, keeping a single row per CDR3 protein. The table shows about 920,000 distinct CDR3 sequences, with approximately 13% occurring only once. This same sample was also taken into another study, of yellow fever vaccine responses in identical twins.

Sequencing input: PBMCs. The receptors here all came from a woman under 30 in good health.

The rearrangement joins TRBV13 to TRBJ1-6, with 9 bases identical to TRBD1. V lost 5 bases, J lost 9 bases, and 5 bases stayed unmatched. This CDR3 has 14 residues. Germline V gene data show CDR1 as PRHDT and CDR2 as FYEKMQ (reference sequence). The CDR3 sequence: CASSMGQGGSPLHF. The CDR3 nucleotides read TGTGCCAGCAGCATGGGACAGGGTGGTTCACCCCTCCACTTT.

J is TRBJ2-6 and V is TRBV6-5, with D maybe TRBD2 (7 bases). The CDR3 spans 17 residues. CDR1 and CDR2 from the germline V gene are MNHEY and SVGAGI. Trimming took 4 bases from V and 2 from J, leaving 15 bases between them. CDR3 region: CASSFPGGRAGANVLTF. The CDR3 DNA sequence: TGTGCCAGCAGTTTCCCGGGGGGCCGAGCTGGGGCCAACGTCCTGACTTTC.

Written as DNA, the CDR3 is TGTGCCAGCAGTTTCCCCCTCGCCTGGGCCAACGTCCTGACTTTC. Residues: CASSFPLAWANVLTF. The V gene is TRBV12-3 or TRBV12-4, the J gene TRBJ2-6; D not resolved. Trimming stripped 3 bases from V and 5 bases from J, with 11 bases between. The CDR3 extends over 15 amino acids.

CDR3 amino acids: CASSPQRYNQPQHF. The CDR3 region has the DNA TGTGCCAGCAGCCCCCAGCGGTACAATCAGCCCCAGCATTTT. The chain recombines TRBV7-2 with TRBJ1-5; D not resolved. The CDR3 runs 14 residues. CDR1 is SGHTA and CDR2 is FQGNSA in the germline V gene. V was pared by 5 bases and J by 3 bases, with 11 bases between.